This T cell receptor beta chain was recovered during a study of T cell responses to AZD1222 COVID-19 vaccine. The wider study: Second-dose recipients at about 4 or about 12 weeks were treated as one pooled group. Regarding the study as a whole: Donors in the cohort were predominantly white British and more often female, and clonal diversity was possibly underestimated.

This CDR3 has 16 residues. V lost 0 bases to trimming and J lost 8 bases; unmatched junction nucleotides: 6. Germline V gene sequence: CDR1 LGHNA, CDR2 YNFKEQ. About this clone: As yet, its antigen is unknown.

TCRdb's table, derived via immunoSEQ multiplex PCR, lists solely in-frame clones and lacks some. The sample holds some 130,000 clones; around four fifths are singletons and the top ten take over 4%. The chain has TRBV4-2 and TRBJ1-4; TRBD1 agrees at 10 bases. This sample comprised peripheral blood, obtained on day 0 of AZD1222 vaccination. The clonotype comes from an adult in good health. Here the CDR3 DNA reads TGTGCCAGCAGCCAAGAGAGACAGGGGGCGCGGGAAAAACTGTTTTTT. Amino acid sequence: CASSQERQGAREKLFF.